This T cell receptor (beta chain) appears in the sequencing data of a study of cytomegalovirus exposure and HLA in healthy donors. Use of 60 Vbeta and 13 Jbeta primers characterized the PCR. Some clones are missing from TCRdb's copy, which holds only in-frame ones; the method was immunoSEQ multiplex PCR. The table records about 190,000 clones, roughly four fifths of them present only once. There are a few counts of this clone. Germline-derived CDR1 and CDR2 are SEHNR and FQNEAQ (reference sequence). The CDR3 is 16 amino acids. V dropped 5 bases and J dropped 2 bases, with 15 bases sitting between them.

The chain combines TRBV7-9 with TRBJ1-4; D might be TRBD1 (6 bases). Sequencing used PBMCs. The receptor was derived from a man in his forties or fifties in good health and CMV-seropositive. The CDR3 spells CASSLLGAGTNEKLFF. CDR3 sequence (DNA): TGTGCCAGCAGCCTCCTGGGGGCAGGGACTAATGAAAAACTGTTTTTT.